This T cell receptor (beta chain) emerged from a study of identical twins. TCRdb ran MiXCR on the 5' RACE reads and lists one entry per CDR3 protein. The top ten clones hold over 2.5% of a sample with roughly 480,000 distinct CDR3 sequences, approximately 24% of them seen once. The CDR3 extends over 13 amino acids. CDR1 is SNHLY, CDR2 FYNNEI, per germline. Trimming removed 4 bases from V and 4 bases from J, with 10 bases in between. Another study also made use of these data, one on T cells expressing NK-cell markers. This second report adds: Sorted CD3+CD56-NKG2C+, CD3+CD56+NKG2C- and CD3+CD56+NKG2C+ T cells were the source of the TCR beta repertoires. For about six donors, the dominant NKG2C+ clonotypes made up about 1.0-8% of their CD8+ T cells.

Sequencing was performed on CD4+ T cells sorted from blood. The clonotype was recovered from a woman in her late teens or twenties in good health. J is TRBJ1-2 and V is TRBV2; D gene uncertain. The CDR3 DNA follows: TGTGCCAGCAGTGTGGACGACCTCTATGGCTACACCTTC. Translated: CASSVDDLYGYTF.